This T cell receptor beta chain was observed in a study of regulatory T cells in long-lasting Graves disease. Noted time point: newly diagnosed GD, antithyroid drugs for less than 3 months. There was RNA extracted from PBMCs, and the TCR library was made from it. Patients were enrolled at an endocrinology department in Xi'an, China. This clonotype appeared many times. The TCR beta library used iRepertoire HTBI primers with Arm-PCR amplification of CDR3. TCRdb analysed the multiplex PCR reads with MiXCR anew, one entry per CDR3 protein. The table records around 420,000 distinct CDR3 sequences, less than 20% of them present only once. There are 16 residues in the CDR3. Trimming left V 3 bases short and J 5 bases short, with 16 bases between. Germline-derived CDR1 and CDR2 are SEHNR and FQNEAQ (reference sequence).

This sequence joins TRBV7-9 and TRBJ1-4; D possibly corresponds to TRBD1 (5 bases). The sequence was collected from a female donor with Graves disease. Sequencing was performed on peripheral blood mononuclear cells (PBMCs), taken at new diagnosis, from a patient treated with antithyroid drugs. The CDR3 protein is CASSLRETELNEKLFF. For the CDR3, the DNA is TGTGCCAGCAGCTTGCGGGAGACAGAACTCAATGAAAAACTGTTTTTT.